The entry below describes one TCR beta chain. The data belong to a study of OX40 agonist ivuxolimab in advanced cancers. The germline V gene encodes CDR1 ENHRY and CDR2 SYGVKD. V dropped 6 bases and J dropped 3 bases, with 11 bases sitting between them. CDR3 size: 13 residues. Clones were read by immunoSEQ multiplex PCR, and TCRdb kept only the in-frame ones, dropping some. The data show 85,000 to 130,000 clones, 75% to 95% seen once. The origin of this receptor is an adult with an advanced solid tumor such as melanoma, head and neck, liver or kidney cancer. The source material was CD4+ or CD8+ T cells sorted from blood, sampled in a trial of the OX40 agonist ivuxolimab. This chain connects TRBV10-3 to TRBJ1-1; maybe TRBD1 (5 bases). CDR3 nucleotide sequence: TGTGCCATCAGGGACATAGGTGACACTGAAGCTTTCTTT. Amino acid sequence: CAIRDIGDTEAFF.